The next 27 T cell receptor beta chains were all read from a single sample in a study of graft-versus-host responses after intestinal transplantation (dated by TCRdb to the early 2020s). The intended sense of this specimen's time point label: cells obtained before transplantation from donor or recipient. The library was made by the immunoSEQ multiplex PCR assay. As stored in TCRdb, this immuneACCESS dataset retains in-frame rearrangements with V and J assigned. A fraction of the clones does not appear; measured against another copy, unresolved V genes explain less than half of the discrepancy, and the remainder lacks a known reason. Within this sample are tens of thousands of clones, with about 92% of them counted one time only. The ten largest make up roughly 2% of the sample. No cognate antigen is known for these TCRs. The sample here was unstimulated CD8+ T cells sorted from spleen or lymph node cells, taken before intestinal transplant. The receptors here all came from a human donor who received an intestinal transplant.

V gene TRBV7-9 combines with J gene TRBJ1-2; possible D gene TRBD1, 5 bases. The CDR3 sequence is 14 residues long. V lost 2 bases, J lost 1 base, and 8 bases lay in between. Germline V CDR1 and CDR2: SEHNR, FQNEAQ (reference sequence). The CDR3 sequence is CASSLTGGNYGYTF. The CDR3 DNA follows: TGTGCCAGCAGCTTAACGGGGGGTAACTATGGCTACACCTTC.

As DNA, the CDR3 is TGTGCCAGCAGCCAGGGACAGCTCACCTACGAGCAGTACTTC. Translated, it gives CASSQGQLTYEQYF. The chain uses TRBV13 and TRBJ2-7; 7 positions match TRBD1. CDR1 PRHDT and CDR2 FYEKMQ come from the germline V gene (reference sequence). This CDR3 region has 14 residues. J gave up 2 bases and V 5 bases, and 6 bases lay outside the gene matches.

In its sample, this clone was seen once. This sequence joins TRBV11-2 and TRBJ1-1; no clear D. The CDR3 runs 16 residues. V lost 5 bases, J lost 3 bases, and 19 bases lay in between. Looked up from germline, CDR1 is SGHAT and CDR2 is FQNNGV. The DNA for the CDR3 is TGTGCCAGCAGCCCAAGTACGGGAAAGGCATACACTGAAGCTTTCTTT. It codes for CASSPSTGKAYTEAFF.

CDR3 sequence (DNA): TGCGCCAGCAGCCAAGATAGGCGGAGCTCCTACAATGAGCAGTTCTTC. Translating gives CASSQDRRSSYNEQFF. The chain employs TRBV4-3 and TRBJ2-1; D unclear. The CDR3 is 16 residues long. Germline CDR1 LGHNA, CDR2 YSLEER. Deletions cut 0 bases from V and 0 bases from J, with 9 bases between.

The rearrangement uses TRBV5-6 and TRBJ2-7, with D uncertain. The CDR3 has 15 residues. Germline V gene sequence: CDR1 SGHDT, CDR2 YYEEEE. V was clipped by 0 bases and J by 0 bases, with 10 bases between them. The CDR3 DNA sequence: TGTGCCAGCAGCTTGGGTTCCTTTAGCTCCTACGAGCAGTACTTC. It yields the protein CASSLGSFSSYEQYF.

The J gene is TRBJ2-7, the V gene TRBV14; 8 bases are shared with TRBD1. The germline CDR1 and CDR2 sequences are SGHDN and FVKESK. CDR3 length: 16 amino acids. V lost 0 bases, J lost 5 bases, and 9 bases stayed unmatched. The CDR3 is CASSQEDQGAVHEQYF. The CDR3 bases are TGTGCCAGCAGCCAAGAGGACCAGGGGGCAGTCCACGAGCAGTACTTC. Based on the CDR3 plus reference TRBV14 and TRBJ2-7, the full variable domain is EAGVTQFPSHSVIEKGQTVTLRCDPISGHDNLYWYRRVMGKEIKFLLHFVKESKQDESGMPNNRFLAERTGGTYSTLKVQPAELEDSGVYFCASSQEDQGAVHEQYFGPGTRLTVT.

J is TRBJ2-1 and V is TRBV19; D remains ambiguous. Germline CDR1 is LNHDA and CDR2 is SQIVND (reference sequence). V was shortened by 4 bases and J by 3 bases, with 10 bases between the two germline ends. The CDR3 loop spans 14 amino acids. CDR3 bases: TGTGCCAGTAGTAACCCGCGAAGCTACAATGAGCAGTTCTTC. Translation: CASSNPRSYNEQFF.

The J gene is TRBJ2-3, the V gene TRBV6-5, with 10 bases matching TRBD2. Germline lookup yields CDR1 MNHEY and CDR2 SVGAGI. The CDR3 has 15 amino acids. The junction had 4 bases not matched to a gene; V was cut back by 6 bases and J by 1 base. The CDR3 loop reads CASRYLAGGTDTQYF. CDR3 coding DNA: TGTGCCAGCAGATACCTAGCGGGGGGCACAGATACGCAGTATTTT.

This clone was observed once. This chain joins TRBV27 and TRBJ2-1, with D possibly TRBD2 on 5 matching bases. Trimming stripped 8 bases from V and 4 bases from J, with 9 bases between. Germline-derived CDR1 and CDR2 are MNHEY and SMNVEV (reference sequence). CDR3 length: 12 amino acids. CDR3 nucleotide sequence: TGTGCCAGCGGACCGGGGTACAATGAGCAGTTCTTC. It encodes CASGPGYNEQFF.

The chain carries TRBV27 and TRBJ1-6; D is possibly TRBD1 (5 bases). Germline V gene sequence: CDR1 MNHEY, CDR2 SMNVEV (reference sequence). With 2 bases removed from V and 9 bases from J, the gap between germline ends came to 8 bases. This CDR3 contains 13 residues. The CDR3 region is CASSLGGISPLHF. As DNA, the CDR3 is TGTGCCAGCAGTTTAGGGGGGATTTCACCCCTCCACTTT.

The chain links TRBV5-8 to TRBJ1-6; maybe TRBD1 (5 bases). The CDR3 is made up of 16 amino acids. V was trimmed by 4 bases and J by 1 base, leaving 12 bases between them. Germline CDR1 SGHTS, CDR2 YDEGEE. The CDR3 reads CASSATGGSYNSPLHF. As DNA, the CDR3 is TGTGCCAGCAGCGCAACTGGGGGGTCCTATAATTCACCCCTCCACTTT.

This clone was counted between two and nine times. V and J are TRBV4-3 and TRBJ1-3; 7 positions match TRBD1. The CDR3 is 18 amino acids. J was trimmed by 1 base and V by 4 bases; bases with no gene match: 13. Germline loops: CDR1 LGHNA, CDR2 YSLEER. CDR3 region: CASSRSSTGTSSGNTIYF. In nucleotides, the CDR3 is TGCGCCAGCAGCCGATCCTCGACAGGGACTTCGTCTGGAAACACCATATATTTT.

The V and J genes are TRBV2 and TRBJ2-3; D may be TRBD1 (5 bases). The CDR3 length is 14 residues. Germline V gene sequence: CDR1 SNHLY, CDR2 FYNNEI. Trimming left V 3 bases short and J 6 bases short, with 13 bases between. The CDR3 sequence is CASSDPAGMDTQYF. CDR3 nucleotides: TGTGCCAGCAGTGACCCCGCAGGGATGGATACGCAGTATTTT.

V gene TRBV7-8 combines with J gene TRBJ2-3; 11 nucleotides line up with TRBD2. The CDR3 loop spans 17 amino acids. The trim removed 5 bases at V and 2 bases at J, leaving 9 bases unmatched. CDR1 and CDR2 (germline): SGHVS, FQNEAQ. DNA of the CDR3: TGTGCCAGCAGCCGTAGCGGGGGGGAGATCCCCACAGATACGCAGTATTTT. Translating it yields CASSRSGGEIPTDTQYF.

J is TRBJ2-3 and V is TRBV5-5; perhaps TRBD1 as D (5 bases). Germline V gene data show CDR1 as SGHKS and CDR2 as YYEKEE (reference sequence). V was trimmed by 0 bases and J by 2 bases, leaving 10 bases between them. CDR3 length equals 15 residues. The CDR3 region has the DNA TGTGCCAGCAGCTTGGCCCTGGGGCTCACAGATACGCAGTATTTT. Its protein is CASSLALGLTDTQYF.

V and J are TRBV29-1 and TRBJ1-1; perhaps TRBD1 as D (6 bases). The germline V gene encodes CDR1 SQVTM and CDR2 ANQGSEA. Trimming took off 7 bases at V and 4 bases at J, with 16 bases between the two ends. The CDR3 is made up of 13 amino acids. The CDR3 nucleotides read TGCAGCGCCCTGGAGGGGGGGGGCACTGAAGCTTTCTTT. Its protein product is CSALEGGGTEAFF.

This sequence joins TRBV4-1 and TRBJ1-1, with 8 bases fitting TRBD1. The V gene end was trimmed by 1 base and the J gene end by 5 bases; junction bases not matched to a gene: 9. The CDR3 sequence is 16 residues long. Germline CDR1 and CDR2: MGHRA and YSYEKL. The chain's CDR3 is CASSQGTGYTSTEAFF. CDR3 nucleotide sequence: TGCGCCAGCAGCCAAGGGACAGGGTACACCTCGACTGAAGCTTTCTTT.

The chain links TRBV7-9 to TRBJ1-1; perhaps TRBD1 as D (5 bases). V lost 1 base to trimming and J lost 4 bases, with 19 bases between them. This CDR3 spans 17 amino acids. Germline V gives CDR1 SEHNR, CDR2 FQNEAQ (reference sequence). The CDR3: CASSLGGRKAFGTEAFF. The CDR3 bases are TGTGCCAGCAGCTTAGGGGGCCGGAAGGCCTTTGGCACTGAAGCTTTCTTT.

CDR3 region: CASSAPTGDNEQFF. DNA of the CDR3: TGTGCCAGCAGCGCACCCACAGGGGACAATGAGCAGTTCTTC. This chain joins TRBV9 and TRBJ2-1; 7 bases fit TRBD1. The J segment lost 5 bases and the V segment lost 3 bases, leaving 5 bases of the junction unmatched. CDR1 SGDLS and CDR2 YYNGEE come from the germline V gene. The CDR3 sequence is 14 residues long.

V usage is TRBV11-2 and J usage is TRBJ2-6; D is perhaps TRBD2 (6 bases). V lost 5 bases and J lost 2, with 16 bases in between. CDR3 length: 17 residues. CDR1 SGHAT and CDR2 FQNNGV come from the germline V gene. The CDR3 sequence is CASSPSRGETGANVLTF. CDR3 coding DNA: TGTGCCAGCAGCCCATCCCGCGGGGAAACTGGGGCCAACGTCCTGACTTTC.

The table lists this clone with a few counts. V usage is TRBV10-2 and J usage is TRBJ1-1; the match to TRBD1 covers 9 bases. The V gene end was trimmed by 2 bases and the J gene end by 5 bases; junction bases not matched to a gene: 3. CDR1 is WSHSY and CDR2 is SAAADI in the germline V gene. The CDR3 is 14 amino acids. This chain's CDR3 is CASSETDRGTEAFF. CDR3 in DNA: TGCGCCAGCAGTGAGACCGACAGGGGGACTGAAGCTTTCTTT.

This rearrangement joins TRBV7-9 to TRBJ2-7; possibly TRBD1 for D (5 bases). V was trimmed by 6 bases and J by 3 bases, leaving 12 bases between them. CDR1 SEHNR and CDR2 FQNEAQ come from the germline V gene (reference sequence). CDR3 length: 13 residues. The CDR3 is CASRWGPNYEQYF. Here the CDR3 DNA reads TGTGCCAGCAGGTGGGGCCCGAACTACGAGCAGTACTTC.

The J gene is TRBJ1-6, the V gene TRBV7-2; perhaps TRBD1 as D (5 bases). Germline V CDR1 and CDR2: SGHTA, FQGNSA. V lost 4 bases and J 5 bases, leaving 9 bases between the germline ends. The CDR3 length is 14 residues. CDR3 sequence: CASSSLTDNSPLHF. The CDR3 DNA reads TGTGCCAGCAGCTCCCTGACAGATAATTCACCCCTCCACTTT. The entire variable domain, with the rest obtained from reference TRBV7-2 and TRBJ1-6, is as follows: GAGVSQSPSNKVTEKGKDVELRCDPISGHTALYWYRQSLGQGLEFLIYFQGNSAPDKSGLPSDRFSAERTGGSVSTLTIQRTQQEDSAVYLCASSSLTDNSPLHFGNGTRLTVT.

CDR3 in DNA: TGTGCCAGCAGTTGGTCCGCGGACAGATACAATGAGCAGTTCTTC. The encoded protein is CASSWSADRYNEQFF. V and J are TRBV27 and TRBJ2-1, with D perhaps TRBD1 (6 bases). V was clipped by 4 bases and J by 4 bases, with 14 bases between them. The CDR3 has 15 residues. Germline loops: CDR1 MNHEY, CDR2 SMNVEV (reference sequence).

The chain has TRBV11-2 and TRBJ1-4; a possible D gene is TRBD1 (5 bases). Germline assignment: CDR1 SGHAT and CDR2 FQNNGV. The V end lost 1 base, the J end lost 6 bases, and 12 bases lay between the germline ends. CDR3 length equals 15 residues. As DNA, the CDR3 is TGTGCCAGCAGCTTAGCTTTTGGGGGGGATGAAAAACTGTTTTTT. Its translation is CASSLAFGGDEKLFF. The whole variable domain, filled in from reference TRBV11-2 and TRBJ1-4, reads EAGVAQSPRYKIIEKRQSVAFWCNPISGHATLYWYQQILGQGPKLLIQFQNNGVVDDSQLPKDRFSAERLKGVDSTLKIQPAKLEDSAVYLCASSLAFGGDEKLFFGSGTQLSVL.

The V gene is TRBV4-3, the J gene TRBJ2-7, with 11 positions matching TRBD1. This CDR3 contains 14 residues. Germline CDR1 LGHNA, CDR2 YSLEER. V lost 4 bases to trimming and J lost 2 bases; unmatched junction nucleotides: 1. The CDR3 here is CASSLGQGAYEQYF. The DNA for the CDR3 is TGCGCCAGCAGCCTGGGACAGGGGGCCTACGAGCAGTACTTC.

The chain carries TRBV19 and TRBJ1-1; tentatively, D is TRBD1 (6 bases). The CDR3 consists of 16 residues. Germline V gives CDR1 LNHDA, CDR2 SQIVND (reference sequence). Between the trimmed V and J ends, which lost 0 bases and 4 bases, there was a span of 15 bases. CDR3 in DNA: TGTGCCAGTAGTATAGACCAAGACAGGACGCTCACTGAAGCTTTCTTT. Protein product: CASSIDQDRTLTEAFF.